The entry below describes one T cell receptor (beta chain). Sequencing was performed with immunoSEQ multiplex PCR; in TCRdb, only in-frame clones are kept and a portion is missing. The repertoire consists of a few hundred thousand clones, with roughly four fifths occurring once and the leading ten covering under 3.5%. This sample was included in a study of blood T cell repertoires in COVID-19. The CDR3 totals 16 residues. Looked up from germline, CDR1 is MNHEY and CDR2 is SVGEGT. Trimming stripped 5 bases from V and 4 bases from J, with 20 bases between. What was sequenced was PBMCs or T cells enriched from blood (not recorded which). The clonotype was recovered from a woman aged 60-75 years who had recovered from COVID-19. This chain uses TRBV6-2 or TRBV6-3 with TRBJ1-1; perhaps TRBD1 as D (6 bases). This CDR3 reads CASSGAGTPSGTEAFF. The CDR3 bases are TGTGCCAGCAGTGGAGCCGGGACACCCTCGGGCACTGAAGCTTTCTTT.